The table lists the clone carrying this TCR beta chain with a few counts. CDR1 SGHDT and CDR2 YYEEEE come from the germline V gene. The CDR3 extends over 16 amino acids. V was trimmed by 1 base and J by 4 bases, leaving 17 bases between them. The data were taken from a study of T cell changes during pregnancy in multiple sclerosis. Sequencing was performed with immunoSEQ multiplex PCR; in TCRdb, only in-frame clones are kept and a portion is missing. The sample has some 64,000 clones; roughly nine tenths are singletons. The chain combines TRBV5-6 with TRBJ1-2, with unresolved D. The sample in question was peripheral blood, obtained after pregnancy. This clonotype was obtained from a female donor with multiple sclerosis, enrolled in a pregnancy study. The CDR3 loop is CASSLLSAQSGYGYTF. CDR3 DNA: TGTGCCAGCAGCTTGCTTTCGGCTCAAAGCGGCTATGGCTACACCTTC.